One sample yielded the 25 T cell receptor beta chains listed below, sequenced in a study of Ad26.COV2.S vaccination and SARS-CoV-2 variants. Treatment reported: some 19 received Ad26.COV2.S at low or high dose, single or two shots; about five received placebo; per-sample allocation not given. Samples were taken on day 63 after the first vaccine or placebo injection. This table comes from immunoSEQ multiplex PCR, and its TCRdb copy is limited to in-frame clones, with some not included. Of about 350,000 clones listed, roughly 89% are singletons. The sequences come from peripheral blood, collected in a trial of Ad26.COV2.S vaccine versus placebo. These receptors came from a person aged 18-60 years who received the Ad26.COV2.S COVID-19 vaccine or a placebo.

This rearrangement joins TRBV18 to TRBJ1-5, with D perhaps TRBD1 (6 bases). CDR3 length: 15 amino acids. Trimming stripped 0 bases from V and 4 bases from J, with 10 bases between. Germline V lookup: CDR1 KGHSH, CDR2 LQKENI. CDR3 bases: TGTGCCAGCTCACCACCGTCCCAGGGGAATCAGCCCCAGCATTTT. It is translated as CASSPPSQGNQPQHF.

The chain carries TRBV7-8 and TRBJ1-3; D is possibly TRBD1 (6 bases). The CDR3 has 16 amino acids. Germline loops: CDR1 SGHVS, CDR2 FQNEAQ. Trimming shortened V by 1 base and J by 0 bases, and 10 bases separated the two germline ends. CDR3 loop: CASSLGGQSSGNTIYF. The DNA for the CDR3 is TGTGCCAGCAGCTTAGGGGGGCAGAGCTCTGGAAACACCATATATTTT. The full variable domain, in which reference TRBV7-8 and TRBJ1-3 provide the parts outside the CDR3, is GAGVSQSPRYKVAKRGQDVALRCDPISGHVSLFWYQQALGQGPEFLTYFQNEAQLDKSGLPSDRFFAERPEGSVSTLKIQRTQQEDSAVYLCASSLGGQSSGNTIYFGEGSWLTVV.

The chain links TRBV5-1 to TRBJ2-1; unclear D gene. The CDR3 consists of 15 residues. The V and J ends lost 0 bases and 0 bases respectively, with 7 bases between them. Per germline, CDR1 SGHRS and CDR2 YFSETQ. The CDR3 region has the DNA TGCGCCAGCAGCTTGGAGCCCATCTCCTACAATGAGCAGTTCTTC. This codes for CASSLEPISYNEQFF.

The chain links TRBV18 to TRBJ2-2; 12 bases line up with TRBD2. V trimming: 1 base; J trimming: 4 bases; junction bases outside the gene matches: 4. Looked up from germline, CDR1 is KGHSH and CDR2 is LQKENI. The CDR3 is 17 residues long. The CDR3 loop reads CASSPRLTSGGTGELFF. The CDR3 nucleotides read TGTGCCAGCTCACCACGCCTGACTAGCGGGGGCACCGGGGAGCTGTTTTTT.

This clone showed up just once. The same CDR3 is also encoded by other DNA sequences in this sample. This rearrangement joins TRBV7-3 to TRBJ1-1; D uncertain. Per germline, CDR1 SGHTA and CDR2 FQGTGA. This CDR3 comprises 13 residues. V lost 2 bases to trimming and J lost 5 bases, with 9 bases between them. CDR3 amino acids: CASSLGGWTEAFF. CDR3 sequence (DNA): TGTGCCAGCAGCTTAGGAGGATGGACTGAAGCTTTCTTT.

This clone was counted a single time. The genes are TRBV6-2 or TRBV6-3 and TRBJ1-1; D remains unclear. CDR3 length: 15 residues. The germline V and J ends were trimmed by 6 bases and 1 base, with 15 bases remaining between them. CDR1 is MNHEY, CDR2 SVGEGT, per germline. CDR3 in DNA: TGTGCCAGCAGCCCCCCCACGGTGTGGAACACTGAAGCTTTCTTT. Translated, it gives CASSPPTVWNTEAFF.

V usage is TRBV4-2 and J usage is TRBJ2-3; the match to TRBD2 covers 7 bases. CDR1 is LGHNA, CDR2 YNFKEQ, per germline. Losses at the gene ends were 4 bases for V and 2 bases for J; bases not matched to a gene: 9. The CDR3 totals 16 residues. The chain's CDR3 is CASSLLEAGDTDTQYF. The CDR3 DNA reads TGTGCCAGCAGCCTCCTAGAGGCGGGGGACACAGATACGCAGTATTTT.

This chain connects TRBV4-3 to TRBJ2-2, with TRBD2 matching over 15 bases. The ends lost 1 base at V and 7 bases at J; junction bases unmatched: 7. This CDR3 contains 18 residues. Germline CDR1 is LGHNA and CDR2 is YSLEER. The DNA for the CDR3 is TGCGCCAGCAGCCAAGGAAGGACTAGCGGGGGGGTCCACGGGGAGCTGTTTTTT. It codes for CASSQGRTSGGVHGELFF.

This clone has only one observation. The V and J genes are TRBV5-5 and TRBJ2-2; TRBD1 aligns across 8 bases. The ends lost 2 bases at V and 2 bases at J; junction bases unmatched: 11. Germline V lookup: CDR1 SGHKS, CDR2 YYEKEE (reference sequence). The CDR3 runs 18 residues. In nucleotides, the CDR3 is TGTGCCAGCAGCTTAGTATCGGCGGGGACAGGCAACACCGGGGAGCTGTTTTTT. It encodes CASSLVSAGTGNTGELFF.

The chain is built from TRBV5-1 and TRBJ1-1; TRBD1 matches 8 bases. The CDR3 covers 15 residues. J lost 4 bases, V lost 5 bases, and 10 bases had no gene match. Looked up from germline, CDR1 is SGHRS and CDR2 is YFSETQ. CDR3 nucleotide sequence: TGCGCCAGCAGTATATCAGGGACAGGAGGCACTGAAGCTTTCTTT. Protein product: CASSISGTGGTEAFF.

The chain joins TRBV11-3 to TRBJ1-1; D gene ambiguous. There are 13 residues in the CDR3. V lost 5 bases and J lost 2, with 9 bases in between. Germline-derived CDR1 and CDR2 are SGHNT and YENEEA. The CDR3 loop reads CASSLTRNTEAFF. The CDR3 region has the DNA TGTGCCAGCAGCCTCACCAGAAACACTGAAGCTTTCTTT.

The chain recombines TRBV4-2 with TRBJ2-1; TRBD1 might be the D (5 bases). In germline, CDR1 is LGHNA, CDR2 YNFKEQ. Trimming removed 1 base from V and 6 bases from J, with 7 bases in between. This CDR3 region has 13 residues. In DNA, the CDR3 is TGTGCCAGCAGCCAAGTGCAGGGCAATGAGCAGTTCTTC. This gives the protein CASSQVQGNEQFF.

The chain links TRBV12-5 to TRBJ1-5; TRBD1 is a possible D gene (5 bases). Germline V CDR1 and CDR2: LGHNT, FRNRAP. The germline V and J ends were trimmed by 8 bases and 4 bases, with 21 bases remaining between them. This CDR3 has 16 residues. The CDR3 loop is CASRSGGAPGNQPQHF. CDR3 nucleotides: TGTGCTAGTCGCTCGGGCGGGGCCCCGGGGAATCAGCCCCAGCATTTT.

This rearrangement joins TRBV12-3 or TRBV12-4 to TRBJ1-1; TRBD1 is a possible D gene (5 bases). This CDR3 is 12 amino acids long. V was trimmed by 6 bases and J by 5 bases, leaving 10 bases between them. CDR3 bases: TGTGCCAGCAGACGACAGTTTACTGAAGCTTTCTTT. Protein product: CASRRQFTEAFF.

The chain links TRBV5-1 to TRBJ2-2; no clear D. CDR3 length: 13 residues. Germline loops: CDR1 SGHRS, CDR2 YFSETQ. The ends were cut back, 0 bases at V and 5 bases at J, with 5 bases in the middle. The CDR3 is CASSLAVTGELFF. The CDR3 nucleotides read TGCGCCAGCAGCTTGGCCGTAACCGGGGAGCTGTTTTTT.

This clone is a singleton in its sample. V usage is TRBV6-6 and J usage is TRBJ2-7, with D possibly matching TRBD2 (6 bases). The germline CDR1 and CDR2 sequences are MNHNY and SVGAGI (reference sequence). V lost 0 bases and J lost 4, with 10 bases in between. The CDR3 is 14 residues long. The DNA for the CDR3 is TGTGCCAGCAGTTACTCGATAGGAGGGTACGAGCAGTACTTC. Residues: CASSYSIGGYEQYF.

In this sample, this clone turned up once. The rearrangement uses TRBV3-1 (or the pseudogene TRBV3-2) and TRBJ1-2; a weak D match, TRBD1 (6 bases). This CDR3 has 14 residues. Germline assignment: CDR1 LGHDT and CDR2 YNNKEL (reference sequence). V was pared by 5 bases and J by 2 bases, with 12 bases between. The CDR3 DNA reads as TGTGCCAGCAGCTACACAGGGTACAACTATGGCTACACCTTC. This gives the protein CASSYTGYNYGYTF.

The V call is TRBV4-1, the J call TRBJ2-2; perhaps TRBD2 as D (7 bases). The CDR3 spans 17 residues. The germline V gene encodes CDR1 MGHRA and CDR2 YSYEKL. Deletions cut 1 base from V and 5 bases from J, with 17 bases between. CDR3 DNA: TGCGCCAGCAGCCAAGGACCTAGCGGAGGGGGGACCGGGGAGCTGTTTTTT. Encoded protein: CASSQGPSGGGTGELFF.

The chain couples TRBV9 to TRBJ2-2, with TRBD2 matching 7 bases. Germline CDR1 is SGDLS and CDR2 is YYNGEE. Unmatched junction bases numbered 3, after V lost 0 bases and J lost 1 base. The CDR3 is 16 amino acids. CDR3 nucleotides: TGTGCCAGCAGCGTAGAGCCGGGGGGGAACACCGGGGAGCTGTTTTTT. Amino acids: CASSVEPGGNTGELFF.

The chain carries TRBV10-2 and TRBJ2-2; D is perhaps TRBD1 (6 bases). CDR3 length: 14 residues. Trimming took off 6 bases at V and 5 bases at J, with 13 bases between the two ends. Germline CDR1 and CDR2: WSHSY and SAAADI. CDR3 coding DNA: TGCGCCAGCAGCTCCTCCAGGGGAACCGGGGAGCTGTTTTTT. Translated: CASSSSRGTGELFF.

The chain is built from TRBV5-7 and TRBJ1-6; 7 bases are a match to TRBD1. TRBV5-7 is sorted into the ORF group, with uncertain function. The CDR3 covers 14 residues. J was trimmed by 6 bases and V by 4 bases; bases with no gene match: 4. The CDR3 bases are TGTGCCAGCAGCCAGGGACAGTCTAATTCACCCCTCCACTTT. Its protein product is CASSQGQSNSPLHF.

This chain connects TRBV18 to TRBJ1-2; D call uncertain. Looked up from germline, CDR1 is KGHSH and CDR2 is LQKENI. V lost 5 bases and J lost 0, with 7 bases in between. The CDR3 spans 13 residues. For the CDR3, the DNA is TGTGCCAGCTCAACCACAGCTAACTATGGCTACACCTTC. Amino acids: CASSTTANYGYTF.

The rearrangement links TRBV29-1 to TRBJ2-1; 10 bases align to TRBD2. There are 13 residues in the CDR3. The trim removed 6 bases at V and 4 bases at J, leaving 3 bases unmatched. Germline V gene lookup returns CDR1 SQVTM and CDR2 ANQGSEA. CDR3 sequence (DNA): TGCAGCGTGCGACTAGCGGGTTACAATGAGCAGTTCTTC. Protein product: CSVRLAGYNEQFF.

The chain is built from TRBV9 and TRBJ2-7; D might be TRBD2 (6 bases). Germline V lookup: CDR1 SGDLS, CDR2 YYNGEE. V lost 0 bases to trimming and J lost 3 bases, with 10 bases between them. The CDR3 length is 14 residues. The CDR3 region has the DNA TGTGCCAGCAGCGTAGGTGTGGGAGGCTACGAGCAGTACTTC. Residues: CASSVGVGGYEQYF.

This chain links TRBV27 with TRBJ2-3, with a possible D match to TRBD1 (5 bases). Trimming stripped 3 bases from V and 2 bases from J, with 21 bases between. This CDR3 contains 18 residues. Germline lookup yields CDR1 MNHEY and CDR2 SMNVEV (reference sequence). CDR3 residues: CASSLTLTVPFTTDTQYF. The CDR3 region has the DNA TGTGCCAGCAGTTTGACACTGACAGTACCGTTTACCACAGATACGCAGTATTTT.